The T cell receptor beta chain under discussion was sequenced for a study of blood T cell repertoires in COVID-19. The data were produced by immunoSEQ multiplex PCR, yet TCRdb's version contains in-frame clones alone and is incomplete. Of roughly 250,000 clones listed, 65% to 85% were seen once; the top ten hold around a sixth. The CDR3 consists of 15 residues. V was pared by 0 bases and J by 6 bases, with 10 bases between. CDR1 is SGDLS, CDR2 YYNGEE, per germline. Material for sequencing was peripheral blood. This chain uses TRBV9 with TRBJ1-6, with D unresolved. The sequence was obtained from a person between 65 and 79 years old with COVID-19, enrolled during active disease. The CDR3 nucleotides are TGTGCCAGCAGCGTAGCCGGGGTAGGTAATTCACCCCTCCACTTT. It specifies CASSVAGVGNSPLHF.